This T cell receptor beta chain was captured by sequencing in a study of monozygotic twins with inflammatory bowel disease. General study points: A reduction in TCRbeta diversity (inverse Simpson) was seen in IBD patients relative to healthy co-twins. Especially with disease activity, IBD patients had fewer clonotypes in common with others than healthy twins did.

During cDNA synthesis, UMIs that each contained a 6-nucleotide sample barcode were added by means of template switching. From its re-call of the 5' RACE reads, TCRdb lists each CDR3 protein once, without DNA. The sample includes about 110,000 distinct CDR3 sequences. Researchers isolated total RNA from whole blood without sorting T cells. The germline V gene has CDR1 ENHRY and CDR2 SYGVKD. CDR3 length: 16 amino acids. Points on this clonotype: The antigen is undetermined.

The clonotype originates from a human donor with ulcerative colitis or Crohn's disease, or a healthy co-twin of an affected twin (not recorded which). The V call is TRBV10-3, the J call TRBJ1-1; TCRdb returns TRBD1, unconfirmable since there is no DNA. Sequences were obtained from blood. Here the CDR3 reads CAIRNYRDSMNTEAFF.